This entry concerns a single T cell receptor beta chain. Germline assignment: CDR1 SGHTS and CDR2 YDEGEE. Trimming pared 0 bases from V and 3 bases from J, leaving 9 bases between. The CDR3 extends over 14 amino acids. This record belongs to a study of technical replicates of blood from a handful of donors. TCRdb's copy holds only in-frame clones and misses some; the assay was immunoSEQ multiplex PCR. The table lists about 99,000 clones, 95% of them singletons, with 0.21% in the top ten. Sequencing was carried out using T cells isolated from PBMCs. The sequence derives from a human donor in good health. The rearrangement links TRBV5-8 to TRBJ1-1, with no clear D. DNA for the CDR3: TGTGCCAGCAGCTTGGGCGGTCCCTACACTGAAGCTTTCTTT. Encoded protein: CASSLGGPYTEAFF.